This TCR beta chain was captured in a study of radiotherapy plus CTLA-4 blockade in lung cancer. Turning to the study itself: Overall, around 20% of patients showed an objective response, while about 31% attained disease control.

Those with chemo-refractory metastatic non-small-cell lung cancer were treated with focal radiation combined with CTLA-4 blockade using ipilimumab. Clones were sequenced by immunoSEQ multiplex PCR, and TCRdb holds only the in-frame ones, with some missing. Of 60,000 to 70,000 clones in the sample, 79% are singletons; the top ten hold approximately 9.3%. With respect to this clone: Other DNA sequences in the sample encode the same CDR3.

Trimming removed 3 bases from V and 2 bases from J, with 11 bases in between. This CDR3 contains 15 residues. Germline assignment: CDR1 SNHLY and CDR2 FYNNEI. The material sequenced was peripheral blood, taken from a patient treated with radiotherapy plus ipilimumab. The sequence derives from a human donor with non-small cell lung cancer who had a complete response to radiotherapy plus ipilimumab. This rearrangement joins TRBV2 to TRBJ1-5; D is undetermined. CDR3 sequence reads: CASSDVPRRNQPQHF. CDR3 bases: TGTGCCAGCAGTGACGTCCCCAGGCGCAATCAGCCCCAGCATTTT.